The entry below gives a single TCR beta chain sequence along with its context. Its antigen is undetermined. Every one of the patients relapsed after autologous stem cell transplantation (brentuximab vedotin exposure was variable). The sample is drawn from a study of PD-1 blockade in classical Hodgkin lymphoma. Overall study findings and caveats: At C4D1, TCR diversity had climbed significantly for CD4+ cells, though not for CD8+ cells.

The germline V gene encodes CDR1 SEHNR and CDR2 FQNEAQ (reference sequence). The CDR3 runs 14 residues. Losses at the gene ends were 5 bases for V and 6 bases for J; bases not matched to a gene: 7. Data came from immunoSEQ multiplex PCR; TCRdb stores just in-frame clones and leaves some out. Among over 25,000 clones, approximately 90% were seen once, and the ten largest hold 2% to 3%. This sequence was found in a human donor with classical Hodgkin lymphoma. The chain joins TRBV7-9 to TRBJ2-3; the match to TRBD1 covers 8 bases. This sample comprised peripheral blood mononuclear cells (PBMCs), obtained at baseline. As DNA, the CDR3 is TGTGCCAGCAGCACAGGGACAGGCGAGGATACGCAGTATTTT. Amino acid sequence: CASSTGTGEDTQYF.